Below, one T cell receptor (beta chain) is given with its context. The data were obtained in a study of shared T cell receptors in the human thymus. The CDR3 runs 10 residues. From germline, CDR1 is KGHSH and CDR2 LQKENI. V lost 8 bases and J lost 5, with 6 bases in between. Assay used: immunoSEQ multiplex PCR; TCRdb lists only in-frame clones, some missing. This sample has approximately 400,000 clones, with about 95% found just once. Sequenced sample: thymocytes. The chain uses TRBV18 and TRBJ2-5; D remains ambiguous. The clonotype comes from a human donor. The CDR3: CASRTETQYF. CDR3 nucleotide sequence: TGTGCCAGCCGCACTGAGACCCAGTACTTC. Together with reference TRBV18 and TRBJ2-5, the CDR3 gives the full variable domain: NAGVMQNPRHLVRRRGQEARLRCSPMKGHSHVYWYRQLPEEGLKFMVYLQKENIIDESGMPKERFSAEFPKEGPSILRIQQVVRGDSAAYFCASRTETQYFGPGTRLLVL.